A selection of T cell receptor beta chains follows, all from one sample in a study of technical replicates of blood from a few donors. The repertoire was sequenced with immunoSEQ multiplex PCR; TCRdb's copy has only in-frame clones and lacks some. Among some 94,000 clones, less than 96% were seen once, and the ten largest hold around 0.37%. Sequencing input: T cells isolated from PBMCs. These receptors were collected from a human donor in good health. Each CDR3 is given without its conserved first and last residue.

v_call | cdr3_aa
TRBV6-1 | ASHSGDGTDTQY
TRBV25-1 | ASKLAGGPGNTQY
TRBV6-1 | ASKLAGDHGELF
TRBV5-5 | ASSPVGTSYNEQF
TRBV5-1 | ASSLDPTNEKLF
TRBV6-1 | ASSDTSGSWNEQF
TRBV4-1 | ASSQGQRNEKLF
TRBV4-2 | ASSLIRPGGPTEAF
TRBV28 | ASSSGTREQY
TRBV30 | AWSVLRVTGELF
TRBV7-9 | ASSQTGSPFYEQY
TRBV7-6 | ASSLVGTGLAGENYEQY
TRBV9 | ASSVTGTNEKLF
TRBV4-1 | ASSTRTSRGADTQY
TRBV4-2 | ASSPRQGSNYGYT
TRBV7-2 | ASSLPGTEAYSNQPQH
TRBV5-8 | ASSFDYYGYT
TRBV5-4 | ASSLTGGPYEQY
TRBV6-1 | ASRPGLADRNEQF
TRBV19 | ASRGRIREANYGYT
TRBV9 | ASSVELAGVADTQY
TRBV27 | ASSFGQGDGYT
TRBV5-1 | ASSLDLRTSGTRRSYNEQF
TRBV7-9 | ASTIQGTEAF
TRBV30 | AWSGTGALGGYT
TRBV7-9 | ASSGTGEGEKLF
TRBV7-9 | ASSLARASSYTEAF
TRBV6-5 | ASSSGSPEAF
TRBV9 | ASSGRQGETQY
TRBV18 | ASSREVATAYEQY
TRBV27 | ASRQPGTAAYEQY
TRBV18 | ASSATGQNYEQY
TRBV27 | ASSLSEGNLYGYT
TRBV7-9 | ASSLGGPAASGYT
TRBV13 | ASSTQLATASSYEQY
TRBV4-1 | ASSQTFPAGGETQY
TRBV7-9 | ASSLADFTEAF
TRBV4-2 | ASSHTQGNEQF
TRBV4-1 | ASSQRTGVQPQH
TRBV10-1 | ASSGARDMGNEQF
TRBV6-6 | ASSFGWREGKQY
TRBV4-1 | ASSQVGLAGVEQY